These T cell receptor beta chains were read from a single sample in a study of T-cell reconstitution after alpha-beta-depleted transplantation in children. TCRdb re-called the PCR reads through MiXCR, storing one row per CDR3 protein. This table has nearly 400,000 distinct CDR3 sequences, 20% appearing once. Sequenced here: PBMCs from the stem cell graft donor, sampled from the stem cell graft. The receptors here all came from a human donor who donated a stem cell graft to a child with acute myeloid leukemia. Each CDR3 is given with its conserved first and last residue. Clone size is shown for a subset of rows, as once, few, many or a class of expanded clone.

v_gene	abundance	j_gene	CDR3aa
TRBV20-1	-	TRBJ2-2	CSAGGDPATGELFF
TRBV29-1	many	TRBJ2-7	CSVETSGSPRNYEQYF
TRBV20-1	many	TRBJ1-1	CSAMVTGNTEAFF
TRBV18	-	TRBJ1-6	CASSPAAGDSPLHF
TRBV20-1	-	TRBJ2-1	CSARRTGRNEQFF
TRBV10-3	once	TRBJ2-7	CAISEFVEDEQYF
TRBV5-1	few	TRBJ2-3	CASNRDRGDTQYF
TRBV12-3/TRBV12-4	-	TRBJ2-3	CASIPSGSVTDTQYF
TRBV28	few	TRBJ1-5	CASSFYGHSNQPQHF
TRBV7-2	-	TRBJ2-7	CASSLDGGGRAYEQYF
TRBV6-2/TRBV6-3	-	TRBJ2-7	CASSYSGGPFYEQYF
TRBV29-1	many	TRBJ2-1	CSVGSNEQFF
TRBV10-3	-	TRBJ1-4	CTPFGIPCLDEKLFF
TRBV10-3	many	TRBJ2-3	CAISGTVVTQYF
TRBV11-2	once	TRBJ2-7	CASSFKTGTNYEQYF
TRBV12-3/TRBV12-4	few	TRBJ2-7	CASGKTSSYEQYF
TRBV20-1	-	TRBJ2-5	CSVSGGAKPETQYF
TRBV20-1	few	TRBJ2-2	CSARKPNTGELFF
TRBV7-2	few	TRBJ2-5	CASSSRAGETQYF
TRBV29-1	-	TRBJ2-5	CSVRQETQYF
TRBV20-1	-	TRBJ1-4	CSARNPQGGGEKLFF
TRBV20-1	-	TRBJ1-4	CSAPLEKLFF
TRBV30	-	TRBJ2-5	CAGGASGQETQYF
TRBV6-2/TRBV6-3	few	TRBJ2-5	CASSYSSGNGETQYF
TRBV24-1	-	TRBJ2-1	CATSESGRTSHEQFF
TRBV5-1	-	TRBJ2-3	CASSLVGRTSGGEDTQYF
TRBV27	few	TRBJ2-3	CASKHQAGSTDTQYF
TRBV2	-	TRBJ2-1	CASSERRTVTYNEQFF
TRBV7-2	few	TRBJ2-2	CASSSLQGNGELFF
TRBV24-1	-	TRBJ2-3	CATSDLFNGDTQYF
TRBV6-5	many	TRBJ2-7	CASSYGLGQGGSYEQYF
TRBV7-2	few	TRBJ1-4	CASSWTGRVNEKLFF
TRBV5-1	-	TRBJ1-1	CASRYLDNEAFF
TRBV4-3	-	TRBJ1-1	CASSQDRVAEAFF
TRBV7-9	few	TRBJ2-1	CASSLAGARPYNEQFF
TRBV5-1	-	TRBJ2-5	CASSQQGAGETQYF
TRBV5-1	-	TRBJ2-1	CASISQGAGEQFF
TRBV20-1	-	TRBJ2-7	CSARTGGARSSYEQYF
TRBV12-3/TRBV12-4	-	TRBJ2-7	CASSLTGSRQPYEQYF
TRBV12-3/TRBV12-4	-	TRBJ1-4	CASGSEGKLFF
TRBV7-3	-	TRBJ1-1	CASTPGQGASEAFF
TRBV5-6	few	TRBJ2-2	CASSSRTGTHTGELFF
TRBV20-1	-	TRBJ2-5	CSLTDTMTGQETQYF
TRBV5-1	many	TRBJ2-1	CASRLAGGSSYNEQFF
TRBV12-3/TRBV12-4	-	TRBJ1-5	CASSSTRASNQPQHF
TRBV5-1	-	TRBJ2-1	CASSLRGGLAGAYNEQFF
TRBV12-3/TRBV12-4	few	TRBJ1-2	CASSSPPQGDYGYTF
TRBV12-3/TRBV12-4	many	TRBJ2-5	CASSPTTAGGETQYF
TRBV27	many	TRBJ2-7	CASSLTPGDRGPGEQYF
TRBV20-1	many	TRBJ2-1	CSAIAGPTYNEQFF
TRBV6-4	many	TRBJ2-3	CASSEREYSNTQYF
TRBV20-1	-	TRBJ2-6	CSARPGHSGANVLTF
TRBV12-3/TRBV12-4	few	TRBJ2-5	CASTRELAAQETQYF
TRBV12-3/TRBV12-4	-	TRBJ2-7	CASRWGEGGYEQYF
TRBV4-2	many	TRBJ2-7	CASSQGTSSYEQYF
TRBV28	-	TRBJ2-2	CASSFSWVSSGELFF
TRBV5-1	-	TRBJ2-1	CASSLVEGEQFF